Here is one T cell receptor (beta chain) with its context. The antigen remains undetermined. Measured with immunoSEQ multiplex PCR; TCRdb has only the in-frame clones, and not every one. The table records tens of thousands of clones, more than 80% of them present only once. This sample is part of a study of OX40 agonist ivuxolimab in advanced cancers. Study-wide context: Three individuals attained partial responses, comprising one hepatocellular carcinoma case and two cutaneous melanoma cases.

General observations from the study: At 0.1 to 3.0 mg/kg, CD4+ and CD8+ blood T cells expanded clonally by week 6.

The TCR was taken from an adult with an advanced solid tumor such as melanoma, head and neck, liver or kidney cancer. This specimen consisted of CD4+ or CD8+ T cells sorted from blood, obtained in a trial of the OX40 agonist ivuxolimab.

The DNA for the CDR3 is TGTGCCAGTAGTATGGGTTGGGAGCGAACAGAGACCCAGTACTTC. Its translation: CASSMGWERTETQYF. The chain is built from TRBV19 and TRBJ2-5, with D possibly being TRBD2 (5 bases). CDR1 is LNHDA and CDR2 is SQIVND in the germline V gene (reference sequence). Trimming pared 3 bases from V and 4 bases from J, leaving 15 bases between. This CDR3 has 15 residues.